This TCR beta chain was sequenced during a study of glioma-infiltrating T cells after dendritic cell vaccination. Generated by immunoSEQ multiplex PCR, the TCRdb table keeps only in-frame clones and is missing some. This table has about 50,000 clones, around 85% appearing once. Trimming removed 3 bases at V and 5 bases at J, with 17 bases between. Looked up from germline, CDR1 is SGDLS and CDR2 is YYNGEE. CDR3 length: 15 amino acids. Time point reported: after dendritic cell vaccination, including at tumor progression/relapse. Isocitrate dehydrogenase mutation was absent in all glioblastoma patients. This material consisted of blood, taken after dendritic cell vaccination. The TCR originated in a human donor with glioblastoma. The V and J genes are TRBV9 and TRBJ2-5, with D maybe TRBD2 (6 bases). The CDR3 loop reads CASSAGTVREETQYF. The CDR3 DNA is TGTGCCAGCAGCGCGGGGACTGTGCGAGAGGAGACCCAGTACTTC.